The clone carrying this T cell receptor beta chain was recorded a few times. What it binds is not known. Trimming shortened V by 8 bases and J by 2 bases, and 14 bases separated the two germline ends. The germline CDR1 and CDR2 sequences are SQVTM and ANQGSEA. The CDR3 totals 13 residues. TCRdb reanalysed the RT-PCR reads using MiXCR and keeps one entry per CDR3 protein. Of approximately 520,000 distinct CDR3 sequences listed, 16% were seen once; the top ten hold 3% to 3.5%. These data come from a study of response to subunit inactivated influenza vaccine. Study-level findings and limits: The authors suggested that few new T cells are recruited per seasonal influenza vaccination.

The V gene is TRBV29-1, the J gene TRBJ2-3; a weak D match, TRBD1 (7 bases). The specimen was CD4+ T cells sorted from PBMCs, collected roughly 24 months after vaccination. This sequence was found in a man between 45 and 75 years old who received an inactivated influenza vaccine. The CDR3 sequence: CSLTGRFTDTQYF. The DNA of the CDR3 is TGCAGCCTGACAGGGAGGTTCACAGATACGCAGTATTTT.